This record covers a single T cell receptor (beta chain). The data are from a study of blood T cell repertoires in COVID-19. The CDR3 loop spans 16 amino acids. J lost 0 bases, V lost 1 base, and 3 bases had no gene match. The germline gives CDR1 WSHSY, CDR2 SAAADI. Authors' data handling: Quantification of nucleated cells was approximated via reference gene primer amplification. Measured with immunoSEQ multiplex PCR; TCRdb has only the in-frame clones, and not every one. Clonal size and the V and J genes are those of that table, whereas D and trimming came from the DNA. The sample has under 130,000 clones, about 90% seen once; the top ten hold approximately 6.2%.

The sample was peripheral blood. The rearrangement links TRBV10-2 to TRBJ2-1; the match to TRBD2 covers 7 bases. The TCR originated in a human donor in a cohort sampled during active COVID-19. CDR3 sequence reads: CASSEWGGSSYNEQFF. CDR3 in DNA: TGCGCCAGCAGTGAGTGGGGGGGGAGCTCCTACAATGAGCAGTTCTTC.